A selection of T cell receptor beta chains follows, all from one sample in a study of blood T cell repertoires in COVID-19. Profiled with immunoSEQ multiplex PCR; TCRdb holds only in-frame clones, not every one. In the table there are about 140,000 clones, 79% of which are singletons. The sample was peripheral blood. These receptors were taken from a man aged 50-60 years with active or convalescent COVID-19. CDR3s include the opening cysteine and the closing phenylalanine or tryptophan. Fields, in order: J gene, D gene, V gene, clone size, CDR3 DNA, CDR3 protein. D genes are given only for firm matches. Rows give clone size only sometimes, using once, few, many, or a class for an expanded clone.

TRBJ2-7,TRBD1,TRBV9,.,TGTGCCAGCAGCCCCCGGGACAGTTTCTCCTACGAGCAGTACTTC,CASSPRDSFSYEQYF
TRBJ1-5,.,TRBV7-2,.,TGTGCCAGCAGCTTAGGGGGGCAGGTGAATCAGCCCCAGCATTTT,CASSLGGQVNQPQHF
TRBJ2-7,TRBD2,TRBV11-2,.,TGTGCCAGCAGCTTGAGGGGGGCTAGCGGGCCTTACGAGCAGTACTTC,CASSLRGASGPYEQYF
TRBJ2-2,TRBD1,TRBV5-1,.,TGCGCCAGCACGGTTGGGCTGTGGACAGGGTCAAACACCGGGGAGCTGTTTTTT,CASTVGLWTGSNTGELFF
TRBJ2-7,.,TRBV4-1,.,TGCGCCAGCAGCCAAGATCCCGGCAGGGGACATTACGAGCAGTACTTC,CASSQDPGRGHYEQYF
TRBJ2-2,TRBD1,TRBV29-1,once,TGCAGCGCCACAGGGGGCACCGGGGAGCTGTTTTTT,CSATGGTGELFF
TRBJ2-2,TRBD1,TRBV27,.,TGTGCCAGCAGTCCGGCCCAGGGGGTTGGCGGGGAGCTGTTTTTT,CASSPAQGVGGELFF
TRBJ2-1,TRBD2,TRBV9,.,TGTGCCAGCAGCCTGACTAGCGGGAGACCCCATGAGCAGTTCTTC,CASSLTSGRPHEQFF
TRBJ2-2,TRBD1,TRBV7-9,.,TGTGCCAGCAGCCAGGACAGGATGAACACCGGGGAGCTGTTTTTT,CASSQDRMNTGELFF
TRBJ2-1,TRBD2,TRBV9,many,TGTGCCAGCAGCCCACCGGCTAGCGGGAGCAATGAGCAGTTCTTC,CASSPPASGSNEQFF
TRBJ2-1,TRBD2,TRBV11-2,.,TGTGCCAGCAGCGGGACTAGCGGGAGTTACAATGAGCAGTTCTTC,CASSGTSGSYNEQFF
TRBJ2-3,TRBD2,TRBV5-4,.,TGTGCCAGCACCCGGCGGGTGGCGGGAGGGGCAGATACGCAGTATTTT,CASTRRVAGGADTQYF
TRBJ1-5,TRBD1,TRBV19,.,TGTGCCAGTAGAGAGACAGGGGGTCAGCCCCAGCATTTT,CASRETGGQPQHF
TRBJ1-2,TRBD1,TRBV19,.,TGTGCCAGTAAAGGGTCGGAGGGGGCGCAGGCCTATGGCTACACCTTC,CASKGSEGAQAYGYTF
TRBJ2-1,.,TRBV19,.,TGTGCCAGTAGTATGAATGGAGACAATGAGCAGTTCTTC,CASSMNGDNEQFF
TRBJ2-2,.,TRBV7-3,once,TGTGCCAGCAGCCCCGACCGGGACTCCCGCACCGGGGAGCTGTTTTTT,CASSPDRDSRTGELFF
TRBJ1-5,.,TRBV19,.,TGTGCCAGCCACCGGGACACTAATCAGCCCCAGCATTTT,CASHRDTNQPQHF
TRBJ1-2,.,TRBV19,.,TGTGCCAGTAGTCCCTACAGCATCCTCTCCAATACGTATGGCTACACCTTC,CASSPYSILSNTYGYTF
TRBJ1-1,.,TRBV19,.,TGTGCCAGTACTCGCGGCCGAAACATGAACACTGAAGCTTTCTTT,CASTRGRNMNTEAFF